This is a list of T cell receptor beta chains from one sample in a study of CD8+CD57+ T cells in acquired aplastic anemia. TCRdb passed the reads through MiXCR, listing each CDR3 protein once. This sample has about 190,000 distinct CDR3 sequences, with approximately 50% found just once. Sample: sorted CD4+, CD8+, or CD8+CD57+ T cells (not recorded which) from PBMCs. These receptors came from a human donor in good health, serving as a control. Each CDR3 is given with its conserved first and last residue. A D gene is named only where the DNA matches it firmly. Size is stated for part of the rows, as once, few or many counts, or as a class when the clone is expanded.

d_call,j_call,v_call,clone_size,cdr3_nt,cdr3_aa
TRBD2,TRBJ2-1,TRBV10-3,-,TGTGCCATCAGTGTCAGCGGGAGGGAGGATGAGCAGTTCTTC,CAISVSGREDEQFF
-,TRBJ1-5,TRBV10-3,many,TGTGCCATCAGTGGTAGCAATCAGCCCCAGCATTTT,CAISGSNQPQHF
TRBD1,TRBJ1-3,TRBV18,-,TGTGCCAGCTCAAAGGCCGGGACAGGGTTTGGAAACACCATATATTTT,CASSKAGTGFGNTIYF
-,TRBJ1-2,TRBV2,-,TGTGCCAGCAGTGAAGGAGGTTTCTGGAGGGGACGGGGTCGCGGCTACACCTTC,CASSEGGFWRGRGRGYTF
-,TRBJ2-7,TRBV20-1,-,TGCAGTGCTAAGGACAGTAGGTCCTACGAGCAGTACTTC,CSAKDSRSYEQYF
-,TRBJ1-5,TRBV7-9,-,TGTGCCAGCAGCCAAGATTCGGGTAATCAGCCCCAGCATTTT,CASSQDSGNQPQHF
TRBD1,TRBJ1-2,TRBV20-1,-,TGCAGTGCTAGCGGGACAGCCCCGGTGGCTAACTATGGCTACACCTTC,CSASGTAPVANYGYTF
-,TRBJ2-5,TRBV12-3/TRBV12-4,-,TGTGCCAGCAGTGTCCAGAGGGGATCAGATACGCAGTACTTC,CASSVQRGSDTQYF
-,TRBJ2-1,TRBV6-2/TRBV6-3,-,TGTGCCAGCAGTTACCTGCAGTACAATGAGCAGTTCTTC,CASSYLQYNEQFF
TRBD2,TRBJ2-7,TRBV3-1,-,TGTGCCAGCAGCCGAGTAGCGGGGGGGCTCCATGAGCAGTACTTC,CASSRVAGGLHEQYF
TRBD1,TRBJ2-2,TRBV25-1,-,TGTGCCAGCAGTTCCGGCCAGGGGGCGCGCCGACCGAACACCGGGGAGCTGTTTTTT,CASSSGQGARRPNTGELFF
TRBD2,TRBJ2-1,TRBV19,many,TGTGCCAGTAGTATCCAGAACTTCCTTAGCGGGGGGGCGGCTGAGCAGTTCTTC,CASSIQNFLSGGAAEQFF
TRBD1,TRBJ2-2,TRBV6-1,many,TGTGCCAGCAGTAAAGCCGGGACAGTGGCGACCGGGGAGCTGTTTTTT,CASSKAGTVATGELFF
TRBD2,TRBJ2-3,TRBV7-2,-,TGTGCCAGCAGCTTACTGGGGGCTAGCGGGGGAAATACGCAGTATTTT,CASSLLGASGGNTQYF
TRBD2,TRBJ2-2,TRBV7-9,many,TGTGCCAGCAGCTCGACTAGCGTACTCACCGGGGAGCTGTTTTTT,CASSSTSVLTGELFF
-,TRBJ1-2,TRBV9,-,TGTGCCAGCAGCGTAGGGGGCACCAACTATGGCTACACCTTC,CASSVGGTNYGYTF
-,TRBJ1-2,TRBV12-3/TRBV12-4,few,TGTGCCAGCAGTTTGCCAGGGGATGGCTACACCTTC,CASSLPGDGYTF
-,TRBJ2-7,TRBV28,many,TGTGCCAGCAGGGGACCGAGCTCCTACGAGCAGTACTTC,CASRGPSSYEQYF
TRBD2,TRBJ2-5,TRBV28,-,TGTGCCAGCAGTTTCCAACCTATTAGCGGGGTGGGAGAGACCCAGTACTTC,CASSFQPISGVGETQYF
-,TRBJ1-1,TRBV20-1,-,TGCAGTGCTAGGGAACCAGGGGTGGGCACTGAAGCTTTCTTT,CSAREPGVGTEAFF
TRBD2,TRBJ2-7,TRBV20-1,-,TGCAGTGCTTCCGGGACTAGCGGGGCCAACGAGCAGTACTTC,CSASGTSGANEQYF
TRBD2,TRBJ2-1,TRBV7-2,-,TGTGCCAGCAGCTTAGCACTAGCGGGGGGGCTGGACAATGAGCAGTTCTTC,CASSLALAGGLDNEQFF
TRBD2,TRBJ2-3,TRBV19,many,TGTGCCAGTAGTATGACTAGCGGGGGGACCTCCACAGATACGCAGTATTTT,CASSMTSGGTSTDTQYF
-,TRBJ2-3,TRBV14,-,TGTGCCAGCAGCCAAGTACAGGATACGCAGTATTTT,CASSQVQDTQYF
-,TRBJ2-3,TRBV6-2/TRBV6-3,many,TGTGCCAGCAGGCCATCTAGCACAGATACGCAGTATTTT,CASRPSSTDTQYF
-,TRBJ1-1,TRBV5-1,-,TGCGCCAGCAGCTTGGGCAGGACTGACACTGAAGCTTTCTTT,CASSLGRTDTEAFF
-,TRBJ2-7,TRBV24-1,-,TGTGCCACCAGTGAGACGGGAAGCTCCTACGAGCAGTACTTC,CATSETGSSYEQYF
-,TRBJ2-7,TRBV7-9,few,TGTGCCAGCAGCTTTTCAGGGGACGAGCAGTACTTC,CASSFSGDEQYF
TRBD1,TRBJ1-2,TRBV9,few,TGTGCCAGCAGCGCCGGGACAGGAGCTAACTATGGCTACACCTTC,CASSAGTGANYGYTF
TRBD1,TRBJ1-5,TRBV7-2,once,TGTGCCAGCAGCTTAGTGGGACAGGGGAGCTGGCCCCAGCATTTT,CASSLVGQGSWPQHF
-,TRBJ1-1,TRBV19,-,TGTGCCAGTAGTCCCCCGCTTAACGCAGGATACACTGAAGCTTTCTTT,CASSPPLNAGYTEAFF
-,TRBJ1-1,TRBV10-3,-,TGTGCCATCAGTGAGATGGGGGACACTGAAGCCTTCTTT,CAISEMGDTEAFF
-,TRBJ1-2,TRBV6-1,many,TGTGCCAGCAGTGAAGACAGCCTTTACTATGGCTACACCTTC,CASSEDSLYYGYTF
-,TRBJ1-4,TRBV27,many,TGTGCCAGCAGTCGGTTCTCAACTAATGAAAAACTGTTTTTT,CASSRFSTNEKLFF
-,TRBJ1-6,TRBV7-3,-,TGTGCCAGCAGCTCAGGCCGGACAAACCCCCTCCACTTT,CASSSGRTNPLHF
TRBD1,TRBJ1-2,TRBV4-2,once,TGTGCCAGCAGCCAAGGGACAGGGGAGTATGGCTACACCTTC,CASSQGTGEYGYTF
TRBD1,TRBJ2-1,TRBV7-3,-,TGTGCCGGCAGCCGGACAGGGTTATCCTACAATGAGCAGTTCTTC,CAGSRTGLSYNEQFF
TRBD1,TRBJ1-2,TRBV15,-,TGTGCCACCAGCGAAACAGGGGATGGCTACACCTTC,CATSETGDGYTF
-,TRBJ2-3,TRBV10-3,many,TGTGCCATCAGTGAAGTTACAGATACGCAGTATTTT,CAISEVTDTQYF
-,TRBJ1-1,TRBV11-1,many,TGTGCCAGCAGCAAGGCCGGCCCCGAGGCTTTCTTT,CASSKAGPEAFF
-,TRBJ1-6,TRBV6-6,-,TGTGCCAGCAGTTACGGGTCCGGGACACGGGATAATTCACCCCTCCACTTT,CASSYGSGTRDNSPLHF
-,TRBJ1-2,TRBV19,few,TGTGCCAGTAGTATCCTGAGAGCTAACTATGGCTACACCTTC,CASSILRANYGYTF
-,TRBJ1-1,TRBV10-3,once,TGTGCCATCAAAGGGCTAGACTTGAACACTGAAGCTTTCTTT,CAIKGLDLNTEAFF
TRBD1,TRBJ1-4,TRBV6-2/TRBV6-3,-,TGTGCCAGCGGAGGACAGGGTGCAACTAATGAAAAACTGTTTTTT,CASGGQGATNEKLFF
-,TRBJ1-1,TRBV18,many,TGTGCCAGCTCACCGGCACAGATGAACACTGAAGCTTTCTTT,CASSPAQMNTEAFF
TRBD2,TRBJ2-4,TRBV7-2,few,TGTGCCAGCAGCGATACTCTAGCGGGGTTAGCCAAAAACATTCAGTACTTC,CASSDTLAGLAKNIQYF
-,TRBJ2-3,TRBV25-1,once,TGTGCCAGCAGTGAGTGGACAGTAGCTAGCACAGATACGCAGTATTTT,CASSEWTVASTDTQYF
TRBD1,TRBJ2-5,TRBV20-1,many,TGCAGTGCTCAGGGACAGGGCGGACCGGGGACCCAGTACTTC,CSAQGQGGPGTQYF
-,TRBJ2-5,TRBV7-2,-,TGTGCCAGTGGGGGGGGGGGGGCGGGAGAGACCCAGTACTTC,CASGGGGAGETQYF
-,TRBJ2-1,TRBV4-2,many,TGTGCCAGCAATCTTGGGAACTCCTACAATGAGCAGTTCTTC,CASNLGNSYNEQFF
-,TRBJ2-7,TRBV5-1,many,TGCGCCAGCAGCTTTCTAGGGGGGAATAACCACGAGCAGTACTTC,CASSFLGGNNHEQYF
-,TRBJ2-3,TRBV10-3,-,TGTGCCATCAGTGGAGGGGTCCAAGACAATGAGCAGTATTTT,CAISGGVQDNEQYF
-,TRBJ2-5,TRBV18,-,TGTGCCAGCTCACCAACGGAGAGGTTGTGGGAGACCCAGTACTTC,CASSPTERLWETQYF
TRBD2,TRBJ2-3,TRBV10-3,-,TGTGCCATCAGAACTAGCGGGGGGGCAGATACGCAGTATTTT,CAIRTSGGADTQYF
-,TRBJ2-7,TRBV4-2,many,TGTGCCAGCAGCCAGGCATCAACGTATGCCTACGAGCAGTACTTC,CASSQASTYAYEQYF
-,TRBJ2-1,TRBV7-2,-,TGTGCCAGCAGCACACGGAACCCTGCAGGGCTGACCTCCAATGAGCAGTTCTTC,CASSTRNPAGLTSNEQFF
-,TRBJ1-6,TRBV7-3,-,TGTGCCAGCAGCTTTTCCGGGACGCGGTCACCCCTCCACTTT,CASSFSGTRSPLHF
TRBD1,TRBJ1-5,TRBV19,many,TGTGCCAGTAGTATGGGACAGACCTATCAGCCCCAGCATTTT,CASSMGQTYQPQHF
TRBD1,TRBJ2-7,TRBV6-1,many,TGTGCCAGCACTTTCCGGGACAGGAGCGTCTACGAGCAGTACTTC,CASTFRDRSVYEQYF